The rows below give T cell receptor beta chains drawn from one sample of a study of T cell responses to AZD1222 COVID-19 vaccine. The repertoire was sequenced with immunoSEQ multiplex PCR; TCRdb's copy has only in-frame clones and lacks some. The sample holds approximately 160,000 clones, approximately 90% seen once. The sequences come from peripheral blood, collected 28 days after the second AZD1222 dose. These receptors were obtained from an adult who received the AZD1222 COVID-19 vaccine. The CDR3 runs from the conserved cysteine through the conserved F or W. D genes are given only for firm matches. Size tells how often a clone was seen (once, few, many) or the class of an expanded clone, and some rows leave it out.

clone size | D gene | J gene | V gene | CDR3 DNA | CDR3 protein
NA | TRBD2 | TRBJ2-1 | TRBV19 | TGTGCCAGTTGGGGAGCGGGGGGAAATGAGCAGTTCTTC | CASWGAGGNEQFF
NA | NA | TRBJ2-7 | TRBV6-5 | TGTGCCAGCAGCCGGAACTTAGACCCCTACGAGCAGTACTTC | CASSRNLDPYEQYF
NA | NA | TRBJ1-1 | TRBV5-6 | TGTGCCAGCAGCTTGCAACAGGAAGCTTTCTTT | CASSLQQEAFF
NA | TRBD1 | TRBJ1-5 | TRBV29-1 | TGCAGCGCCGCGACAGGGGGCAATCAGCCCCAGCATTTT | CSAATGGNQPQHF
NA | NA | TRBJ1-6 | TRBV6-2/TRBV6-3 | TGTGCCAGCAGTCGGGACCTAGGTCCCCTCCACTTT | CASSRDLGPLHF
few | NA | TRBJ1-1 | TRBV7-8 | TGTGCCAGCAGCTTCACGGTATACACTGAAGCTTTCTTT | CASSFTVYTEAFF
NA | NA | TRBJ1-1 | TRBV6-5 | TGTGCCAGCTGGCACGGTTCCGGGTTAGCTGAAGCTTTCTTT | CASWHGSGLAEAFF
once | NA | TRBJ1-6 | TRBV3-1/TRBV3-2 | TGTGCCAGCAGCCAAGATGTCTCACCCCTCCACTTT | CASSQDVSPLHF
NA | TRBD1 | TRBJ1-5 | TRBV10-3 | TGTGCCATCAGTGACAGGGGGGATTATAGCAATCAGCCCCAGCATTTT | CAISDRGDYSNQPQHF
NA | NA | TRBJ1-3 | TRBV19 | TGTGCCAGTAGTCTGACAGGAGAAGGAAACACCATATATTTT | CASSLTGEGNTIYF
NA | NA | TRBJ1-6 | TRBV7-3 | TGTGCCAGCAGCTTAGGATTTAATTCACCCCTCCACTTT | CASSLGFNSPLHF
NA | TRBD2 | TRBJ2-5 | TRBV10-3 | TGTGCCATCAGTGCAAGCGCGGGGGGACAAGAGACCCAGTACTTC | CAISASAGGQETQYF
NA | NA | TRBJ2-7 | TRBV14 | TGTGCCAGCAGCCAAGAAGGCAGCGTCTGGTCCTACGAGCAGTACTTC | CASSQEGSVWSYEQYF
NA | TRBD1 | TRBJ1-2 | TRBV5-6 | TGTGCCAGCAGCTTCGGACAGGCCAATGGGGGCTACACCTTC | CASSFGQANGGYTF
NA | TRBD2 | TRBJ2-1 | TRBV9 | TGTGCCAGCAGCGCCCGACTAGCTGATACCTACAATGAGCAGTTCTTC | CASSARLADTYNEQFF
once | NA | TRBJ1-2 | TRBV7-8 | TGTGCCAGCAGCCCTTGGGACCCGAACTATGGCTACACCTTC | CASSPWDPNYGYTF
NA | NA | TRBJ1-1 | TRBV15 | TGTGCCACCAGCTCTATCAGGGTCCCTGAAGCTTTCTTT | CATSSIRVPEAFF
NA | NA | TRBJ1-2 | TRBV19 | TGTGCCAGTAGTACCGACACCGCACCCCTCTATGGCTACACCTTC | CASSTDTAPLYGYTF
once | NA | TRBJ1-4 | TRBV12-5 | TGTGCTAGTGGTCTCCGACCCCTGGGGGAAAAACTGTTTTTT | CASGLRPLGEKLFF